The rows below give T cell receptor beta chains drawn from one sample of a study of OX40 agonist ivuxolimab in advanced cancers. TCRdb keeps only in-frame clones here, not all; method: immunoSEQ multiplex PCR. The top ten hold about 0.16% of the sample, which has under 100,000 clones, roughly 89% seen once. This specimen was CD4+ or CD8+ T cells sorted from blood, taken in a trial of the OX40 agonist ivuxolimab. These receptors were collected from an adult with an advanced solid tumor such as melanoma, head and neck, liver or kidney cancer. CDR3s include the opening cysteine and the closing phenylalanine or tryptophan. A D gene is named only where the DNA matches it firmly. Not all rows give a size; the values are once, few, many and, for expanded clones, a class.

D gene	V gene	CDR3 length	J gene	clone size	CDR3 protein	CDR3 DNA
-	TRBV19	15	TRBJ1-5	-	CASSRVRRGDQPQHF	TGTGCCAGTAGTCGGGTGCGGAGGGGTGATCAGCCCCAGCATTTT
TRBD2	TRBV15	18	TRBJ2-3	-	CATSRVRGAGVGTDTQYF	TGTGCCACCAGCAGAGTGCGGGGGGCCGGAGTGGGCACAGATACGCAGTATTTT
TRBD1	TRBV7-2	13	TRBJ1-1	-	CASSLGVGTAAFF	TGTGCCAGCAGCTTAGGGGTCGGGACAGCGGCTTTCTTT
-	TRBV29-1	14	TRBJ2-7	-	CSVASHTESYEQYF	TGCAGCGTTGCTTCACATACAGAGTCCTACGAGCAGTACTTC
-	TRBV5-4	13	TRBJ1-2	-	CASVATGNYGYTF	TGTGCCAGCGTGGCTACAGGGAACTATGGCTACACCTTC
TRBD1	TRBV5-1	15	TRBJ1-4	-	CASSLAGGAGEKLFF	TGCGCCAGCAGCTTGGCAGGGGGCGCGGGCGAAAAACTGTTTTTT
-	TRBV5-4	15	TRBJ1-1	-	CASSLARGSNTEAFF	TGTGCCAGCAGCTTGGCCCGGGGATCCAACACTGAAGCTTTCTTT
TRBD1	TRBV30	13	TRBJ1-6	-	CAWGTEGNSPLHF	TGTGCCTGGGGGACAGAGGGGAATTCACCCCTCCACTTT
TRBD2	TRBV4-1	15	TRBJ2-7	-	CASSQVLAAFGEQYF	TGCGCCAGCAGCCAAGTGCTAGCGGCTTTTGGGGAGCAGTACTTC
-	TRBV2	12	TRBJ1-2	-	CASSGAGFGYTF	TGTGCCAGCAGTGGTGCGGGGTTTGGCTACACCTTC
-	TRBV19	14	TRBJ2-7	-	CASRGWGTSYEQYF	TGTGCCTCCCGAGGGTGGGGGACCTCCTACGAGCAGTACTTC
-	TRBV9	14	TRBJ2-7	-	CASSARGAGYEQYF	TGTGCCAGCAGCGCTAGGGGGGCTGGTTACGAGCAGTACTTC
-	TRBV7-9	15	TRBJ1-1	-	CASSWGPQGGNGAFF	TGTGCCAGCAGCTGGGGACCCCAGGGCGGGAACGGGGCTTTCTTT
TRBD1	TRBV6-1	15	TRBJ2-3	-	CASSGGGTGGNTQYF	TGTGCCAGCAGCGGAGGGGGGACAGGGGGCAATACGCAGTATTTT
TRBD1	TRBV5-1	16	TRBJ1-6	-	CASSNRTGGLGSPLHF	TGCGCCAGCAGCAACCGGACAGGGGGCCTCGGGTCACCCCTCCACTTT
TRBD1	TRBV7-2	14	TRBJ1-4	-	CASSLRDRAAKLFF	TGTGCCAGCAGCTTACGGGACAGGGCGGCCAAACTGTTTTTT
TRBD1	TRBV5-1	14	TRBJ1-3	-	CASRQGATGNTIYF	TGCGCCAGCCGACAGGGGGCAACTGGAAACACCATATATTTT
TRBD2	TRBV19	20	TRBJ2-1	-	CASSIGVEIAGGPDYNEQFF	TGTGCCAGTAGTATAGGAGTCGAGATAGCGGGAGGGCCTGACTACAATGAGCAGTTCTTC
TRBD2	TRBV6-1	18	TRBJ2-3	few	CASSESSGGAGGTDTQYF	TGTGCCAGCAGTGAATCGAGCGGGGGGGCCGGGGGCACAGATACGCAGTATTTT
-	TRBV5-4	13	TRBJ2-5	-	CASRGGGQETQYF	TGTGCCAGCAGGGGGGGAGGCCAAGAGACCCAGTACTTC
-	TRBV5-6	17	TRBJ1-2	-	CASSLTGGRGGNYGYTF	TGTGCCAGCAGCTTGACCGGGGGTCGGGGTGGGAACTATGGCTACACCTTC
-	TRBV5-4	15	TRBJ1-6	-	CASSLGGQGHSPLHF	TGTGCCAGCAGCTTGGGGGGCCAGGGCCACTCACCCCTCCACTTT
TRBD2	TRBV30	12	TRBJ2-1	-	CAWSGTRNEQFF	TGTGCCTGGAGTGGGACTAGAAATGAGCAGTTCTTC
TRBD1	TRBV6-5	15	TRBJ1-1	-	CASRATGTGDLLAFF	TGTGCCAGCAGGGCAACCGGGACAGGGGATCTTTTGGCTTTCTTT
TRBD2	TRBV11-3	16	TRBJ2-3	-	CASSPGLAGGTDTQYF	TGTGCCAGCAGCCCGGGGCTAGCGGGGGGCACAGATACGCAGTATTTT
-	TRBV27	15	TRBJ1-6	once	CASSMTTDPNSPLHF	TGTGCCAGCAGCATGACGACAGACCCAAATTCACCCCTCCACTTT
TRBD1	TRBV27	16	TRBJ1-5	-	CASSPWAGGGNQPQHF	TGTGCCAGCAGCCCCTGGGCAGGGGGGGGCAATCAGCCCCAGCATTTT
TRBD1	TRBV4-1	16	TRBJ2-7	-	CASSQVPGQGIYEQYF	TGCGCCAGCAGCCAGGTACCGGGACAGGGTATCTACGAGCAGTACTTC
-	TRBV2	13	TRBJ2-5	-	CASTREVQETQYF	TGTGCCAGCACCAGGGAAGTCCAGGAGACCCAGTACTTC
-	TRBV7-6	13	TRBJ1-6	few	CASSAIRTAPLHF	TGTGCCAGCAGCGCAATCCGGACCGCACCCCTCCACTTT
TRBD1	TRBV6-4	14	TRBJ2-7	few	CASSPRGTLGEQYF	TGTGCCAGCAGTCCCAGGGGGACCCTAGGAGAGCAGTACTTC
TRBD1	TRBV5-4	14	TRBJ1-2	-	CASSGGQSNYGYTF	TGTGCCAGCAGCGGGGGACAGTCAAACTATGGCTACACCTTC
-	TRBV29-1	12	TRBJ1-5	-	CSVGGSNQPQHF	TGCAGCGTGGGCGGGAGCAATCAGCCCCAGCATTTT
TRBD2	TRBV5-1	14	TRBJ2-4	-	CASSTGEGRHIQYF	TGCGCCAGCAGCACTGGGGAGGGAAGGCACATTCAGTACTTC
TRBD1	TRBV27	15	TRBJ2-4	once	CASSLSGQGWGIQYF	TGTGCCAGCAGTTTATCGGGACAGGGCTGGGGCATTCAGTACTTC
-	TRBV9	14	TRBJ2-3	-	CASAPGPTIDTQYF	TGTGCCAGTGCCCCCGGACCTACGATAGATACGCAGTATTTT
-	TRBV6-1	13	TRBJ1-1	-	CASSYTGNAEAFF	TGTGCCAGCAGTTATACAGGGAACGCTGAAGCTTTCTTT
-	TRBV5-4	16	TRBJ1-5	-	CASSQVRARDNQPQHF	TGTGCCAGCAGCCAAGTTCGGGCTAGGGACAATCAGCCCCAGCATTTT
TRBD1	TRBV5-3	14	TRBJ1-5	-	CARSRGTVIRPQHF	TGTGCCAGAAGCAGGGGGACAGTAATACGGCCCCAGCATTTT
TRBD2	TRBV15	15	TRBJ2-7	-	CATSRERGSSYEQYF	TGTGCCACCAGCAGGGAGCGGGGGAGCTCCTACGAGCAGTACTTC
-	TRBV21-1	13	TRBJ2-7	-	CASSGDLSYEQYF	TGTGCCAGCTCCGGAGACTTGTCCTACGAGCAGTACTTC
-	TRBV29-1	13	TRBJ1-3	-	CSVLKSDGNTIYF	TGCAGCGTTTTGAAATCGGATGGAAACACCATATATTTT
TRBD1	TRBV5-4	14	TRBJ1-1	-	CASSGGQGAGEAFF	TGTGCCAGCAGCGGGGGACAGGGGGCCGGTGAAGCTTTCTTT
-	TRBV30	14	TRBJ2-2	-	CAWSVGHESAELFF	TGTGCCTGGAGTGTCGGACATGAGTCCGCGGAGCTGTTTTTT
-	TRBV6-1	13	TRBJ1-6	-	CASRQQFNSPLHF	TGTGCCAGCAGGCAACAGTTCAATTCACCCCTCCACTTT
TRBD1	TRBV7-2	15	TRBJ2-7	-	CASSHDRASSYEQYF	TGTGCCAGCAGTCATGACAGGGCCAGCTCCTACGAGCAGTACTTC
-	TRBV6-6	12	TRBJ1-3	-	CASSPVESAIYF	TGTGCCAGCAGCCCAGTGGAGAGCGCCATATATTTT
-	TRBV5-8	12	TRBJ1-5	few	CASSLGGRIQHF	TGTGCCAGCAGCTTGGGGGGGCGCATCCAGCATTTT
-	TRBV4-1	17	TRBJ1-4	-	CASSQPGRRRDWEKLFF	TGCGCCAGCAGCCAGCCAGGAAGACGGCGAGACTGGGAAAAACTGTTTTTT
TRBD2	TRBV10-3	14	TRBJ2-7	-	CAISEFGGGSEQYF	TGTGCCATCAGTGAGTTCGGGGGGGGATCCGAGCAGTACTTC
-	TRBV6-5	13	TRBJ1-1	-	CASSYGKGTEAFF	TGTGCCAGCAGTTACGGTAAAGGCACTGAAGCTTTCTTT
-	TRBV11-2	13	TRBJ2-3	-	CASSFRSTDTQYF	TGTGCCAGCAGCTTCCGTAGCACAGATACGCAGTATTTT
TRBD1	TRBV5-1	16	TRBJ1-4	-	CASSFLTTGKGEKLFF	TGCGCCAGCAGCTTCCTAACGACAGGGAAGGGCGAAAAACTGTTTTTT
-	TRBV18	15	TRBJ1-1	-	CASSPETRLDTEAFF	TGTGCCAGCTCACCAGAAACTCGGCTGGACACTGAAGCTTTCTTT
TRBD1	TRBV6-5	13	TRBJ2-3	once	CASRETGIDTQYF	TGTGCCAGCAGGGAGACAGGGATCGATACGCAGTATTTT
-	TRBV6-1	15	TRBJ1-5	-	CASSEGWGYGQPQHF	TGTGCCAGCAGTGAAGGTTGGGGGTACGGTCAGCCCCAGCATTTT
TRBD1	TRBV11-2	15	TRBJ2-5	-	CASSVDRVWQETQYF	TGTGCCAGCAGCGTGGACAGGGTTTGGCAAGAGACCCAGTACTTC
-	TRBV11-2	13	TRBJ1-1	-	CASSLGMNTEAFF	TGTGCCAGCAGCTTGGGGATGAACACTGAAGCTTTCTTT
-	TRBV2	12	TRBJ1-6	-	CASSGTLWTLHF	TGTGCCAGCAGTGGGACCCTGTGGACCCTCCACTTT
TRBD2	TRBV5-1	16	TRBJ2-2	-	CASSLVGGRGTGELFF	TGCGCCAGCAGCTTGGTTGGCGGGAGAGGGACCGGGGAGCTGTTTTTT